These 3 T cell receptor beta chains share one sample of origin, sequenced in a study of T-cell reconstitution after alpha-beta-depleted transplantation in children. The authors prepared the TCRbeta library with unique molecular identifiers. TCRdb recomputed calls from the PCR reads with MiXCR, one row per CDR3 protein. The table records hundreds of thousands of distinct CDR3 sequences, less than 15% of them present only once. The sample was PBMCs, taken before TCRalphabeta/CD19-depleted stem cell transplant. The receptors derive from a girl aged 2 to 10 with congenital amegakaryocytic thrombocytopenia, due to receive a stem cell transplant.

This clonotype was observed a few times. The CDR3 region has the DNA TGTGCCAGCACCCAGACTAGCCCGGAGACCCAGTACTTC. Its protein product is CASTQTSPETQYF. The chain links TRBV12-3 or TRBV12-4 to TRBJ2-5; 7 nucleotides match TRBD2. This CDR3 region has 13 residues. V lost 7 bases to trimming and J lost 5 bases; unmatched junction nucleotides: 7.

This chain links TRBV11-3 with TRBJ2-1; 9 bases agree with TRBD2. Trimming removed 3 bases from V and 4 bases from J; junction bases left unmatched: 10. Per germline, CDR1 SGHNT and CDR2 YENEEA. This CDR3 contains 17 residues. The CDR3 bases are TGTGCCAGCAGCTTGATCCGGCGGGAGGGTCGATACAATGAGCAGTTCTTC. Protein: CASSLIRREGRYNEQFF.

V usage is TRBV7-2 and J usage is TRBJ2-7; 7 nucleotides agree with TRBD2. The CDR3 loop spans 14 amino acids. The V gene's germline CDR1 is SGHTA and CDR2 FQGNSA. The V gene end was trimmed by 2 bases and the J gene end by 3 bases; junction bases not matched to a gene: 4. The CDR3 region has the DNA TGTGCCAGCAGCTTATCGACTAGCCACTACGAGCAGTACTTC. Protein product: CASSLSTSHYEQYF.